The 13 T cell receptor beta chains below were found in one sample sequenced in a study of T-cell reconstitution after alpha-beta-depleted transplantation in children. Unique molecular identifiers were incorporated during preparation of the TCRbeta library. TCRdb re-derived calls from the PCR reads in MiXCR, one entry per CDR3 protein. The data contain a few hundred thousand distinct CDR3 sequences, 13% of them singletons. The sequences come from PBMCs, mostly from graft donor cells, collected 360 days after TCRalphabeta/CD19-depleted stem cell transplant. The receptors were gathered from a male patient younger than 18 who had a stem cell transplant for acute myeloid leukemia, so the T cells may come from the graft donor.

The V call is TRBV18, the J call TRBJ2-7; 10 positions agree with TRBD2. The J segment lost 4 bases and the V segment lost 0 bases, leaving 3 bases of the junction unmatched. The CDR3 sequence is 15 residues long. CDR1 is KGHSH and CDR2 is LQKENI in the germline V gene. CDR3 loop: CASSPPLAGYYEQYF. The CDR3 DNA sequence: TGTGCCAGCTCACCACCACTAGCGGGATATTACGAGCAGTACTTC.

The genes are TRBV5-1 and TRBJ2-5; 8 bases match TRBD2. CDR1 SGHRS and CDR2 YFSETQ come from the germline V gene. V lost 3 bases, J lost 5 bases, and 18 bases stayed unmatched. The CDR3 consists of 18 residues. The CDR3 region has the DNA TGCGCCAGCAGCTCAACCGTTGGGACTAGGGGCAAGGGGGAGACCCAGTACTTC. It translates to CASSSTVGTRGKGETQYF.

This clonotype was counted only a few times. The chain recombines TRBV9 with TRBJ2-5, with D tentatively TRBD1 (6 bases). Trimming removed 4 bases at V and 9 bases at J, with 34 bases between. CDR1 and CDR2 from the germline V gene are SGDLS and YYNGEE. The CDR3 totals 19 residues. DNA of the CDR3: TGTGCCAGCAGCTCCAACCCGGGACAAACAAGAAACCAAGAGAAGTCCCAGTACTTC. Protein: CASSSNPGQTRNQEKSQYF.

This clonotype was counted between two and nine times. The rearrangement uses TRBV6-1 and TRBJ2-3, with 10 bases fitting TRBD2. This CDR3 has 17 amino acids. Looked up from germline, CDR1 is MNHNS and CDR2 is SASEGT. With 5 bases clipped from V and 10 bases from J, the junction kept 18 bases outside the gene matches. CDR3 sequence (DNA): TGTGCCAGCAGTCTCAGCTTCTCTAGCGGGAGTCCTCCAGCGCAGTATTTT. Translating gives CASSLSFSSGSPPAQYF.

The J gene is TRBJ2-3, the V gene TRBV6-2 or TRBV6-3; 8 positions agree with TRBD2. Germline trimming cut 2 bases from V and 2 bases from J; bases unmatched to any gene: 0. The CDR3 runs to 14 residues. The germline V gene has CDR1 MNHEY and CDR2 SVGEGT. Here the CDR3 reads CASSYGLATDTQYF. The CDR3 DNA reads as TGTGCCAGCAGTTACGGACTAGCCACAGATACGCAGTATTTT.

The sample holds many counts of this clonotype. This rearrangement joins TRBV7-6 to TRBJ2-7; D is possibly TRBD1 (5 bases). Germline values: CDR1 SGHVS, CDR2 FNYEAQ. V was shortened by 1 base and J by 3 bases, with 13 bases between the two germline ends. The CDR3 is 15 amino acids. CDR3 region: CASSLDQGLLYEQYF. The CDR3 region has the DNA TGTGCCAGCAGCTTAGATCAGGGTCTGCTCTACGAGCAGTACTTC.

V and J are TRBV19 and TRBJ2-7, with TRBD2 matching over 13 bases. V shed 3 bases, J shed 2 bases, and the junction held 10 bases outside the gene matches. CDR1 LNHDA and CDR2 SQIVND come from the germline V gene (reference sequence). This CDR3 region has 18 residues. As DNA, the CDR3 is TGTGCCAGTAGTATCCCACCGGGACTAGCGGGATCAACCTACGAGCAGTACTTC. Translation: CASSIPPGLAGSTYEQYF.

The sample holds many counts of this clonotype. The rearrangement links TRBV5-5 to TRBJ2-2; maybe TRBD2 (5 bases). Trimming removed 4 bases from V and 4 bases from J, with 14 bases in between. Looked up from germline, CDR1 is SGHKS and CDR2 is YYEKEE (reference sequence). This CDR3 spans 15 amino acids. CDR3 coding DNA: TGTGCCAGCAGCAAATGGGTCGGAGGCACCGGGGAGCTGTTTTTT. This gives the protein CASSKWVGGTGELFF.

The chain uses TRBV19 and TRBJ2-5; possibly TRBD1 for D (6 bases). The V end lost 3 bases, the J end lost 7 bases, and 15 bases lay between the germline ends. Germline CDR1 and CDR2: LNHDA and SQIVND (reference sequence). This CDR3 comprises 14 residues. For the CDR3, the DNA is TGTGCCAGTAGTATGAGCAGGGGCCGCGCGACCCAGTACTTC. This encodes CASSMSRGRATQYF.

The rearrangement uses TRBV28 and TRBJ2-1; D possibly matches TRBD1 or TRBD2 (5 bases each). Trimming took 6 bases from V and 10 from J, leaving 19 bases between them. Germline loops: CDR1 MDHEN, CDR2 SYDVKM. The CDR3 is 14 residues long. CDR3 loop: CASRAGLATREQFF. Here the CDR3 DNA reads TGTGCCAGCAGGGCAGGGCTAGCAACCAGGGAGCAGTTCTTC.

This clonotype was counted a few times. The chain is built from TRBV7-2 and TRBJ1-2; TRBD1 is a possible D gene (5 bases). Looked up from germline, CDR1 is SGHTA and CDR2 is FQGNSA. This CDR3 region has 13 residues. V was cut by 5 bases and J by 6 bases, with 13 bases left in between. The CDR3 bases are TGTGCCAGCAGCCGGGACTTCGTCCATGGCTACACCTTC. This encodes CASSRDFVHGYTF.

This clonotype showed up just a few times. This chain joins TRBV10-3 and TRBJ1-5; possibly TRBD1 for D (5 bases). Germline V gives CDR1 ENHRY, CDR2 SYGVKD. Trimming took 11 bases from V and 6 from J, leaving 20 bases between them. The CDR3 runs to 14 residues. CDR3 region: CASTIAGTSQPQHF. CDR3 coding DNA: TGTGCCTCGACCATCGCAGGGACTAGTCAGCCCCAGCATTTT.

The sample holds many counts of this clonotype. CDR3 loop: CASSFRQGQYNEQFF. The CDR3 DNA follows: TGTGCCAGCAGCTTTAGACAGGGGCAATACAATGAGCAGTTCTTC. The chain couples TRBV7-2 to TRBJ2-1; 8 bases are a match to TRBD1. CDR1 is SGHTA and CDR2 is FQGNSA in the germline V gene. After removal of 3 bases from V and 4 bases from J, the junction contained 5 bases not matched to a gene. The CDR3 contains 15 residues.